Following are 4 T cell receptor beta chains from one sample sequenced in a study of blood T cell repertoires in COVID-19. Sequencing used immunoSEQ multiplex PCR; TCRdb keeps in-frame clones, though not all of them. The sample holds some 350,000 clones, around 90% seen once. Sequenced material: peripheral blood. Receptors were obtained from a woman aged 30 to 39 with COVID-19, enrolled during active disease.

The chain combines TRBV3-1 (or the pseudogene TRBV3-2) with TRBJ1-6; TRBD1 might be the D (5 bases). CDR1 and CDR2 from the germline V gene are LGHDT and YNNKEL (reference sequence). There are 14 residues in the CDR3. Trimming shortened V by 4 bases and J by 10 bases, and 14 bases separated the two germline ends. The CDR3 bases are TGTGCCAGCAGCCCCAGGGCGGGAGAATCACCCCTCCACTTT. This translates into CASSPRAGESPLHF.

This sequence joins TRBV6-2 or TRBV6-3 and TRBJ2-7; possible D gene TRBD1, 6 bases. Germline CDR1 and CDR2: MNHEY and SVGEGT. The CDR3 spans 13 residues. V was pared by 1 base and J by 2 bases, with 6 bases between. The CDR3 nucleotides are TGTGCCAGCAGTTACTGGGACACCTACGAGCAGTACTTC. Encoded protein: CASSYWDTYEQYF.

The rearrangement joins TRBV3-1 (or the pseudogene TRBV3-2) to TRBJ2-6; D is unresolved. Trimming cost V 3 bases and J 0 bases, with 6 bases left between them. Germline CDR1 LGHDT, CDR2 YNNKEL (reference sequence). The CDR3 length is 15 residues. CDR3 amino acids: CASSQQVSGANVLTF. The CDR3, as DNA: TGTGCCAGCAGCCAGCAGGTCTCTGGGGCCAACGTCCTGACTTTC.

V usage is TRBV19 and J usage is TRBJ1-2; D may be TRBD1 (6 bases). Germline V gene data show CDR1 as LNHDA and CDR2 as SQIVND (reference sequence). The CDR3 totals 15 residues. V was trimmed by 3 bases and J by 8 bases, leaving 19 bases between them. CDR3 protein: CASSIPFTGSGGYTF. The CDR3 nucleotides are TGTGCCAGTAGTATTCCCTTTACAGGGTCGGGGGGCTACACCTTC.